What follows describes a single T cell receptor (beta chain). Its antigen is undetermined. The healthy adult donors were HIV-negative and reported no recent acute infections or vaccinations. The data were taken from a study of shared clonotypes between healthy human individuals. The overall study: In total, the donors were two women and a few men aged 18 to 49. Three CD4 naive, three CD4 memory, two CD8 naive and one CD8 memory plate were used per donor.

Findings and caveats of the study: Naive subsets typically showed greater estimated richness than memory subsets.

Clones were read by immunoSEQ multiplex PCR, and TCRdb kept only the in-frame ones, dropping some. The sample includes over a million clones, more than 75% seen only once; the top ten take more than 0.5%. The CDR3 runs 14 residues. Trimming stripped 3 bases from V and 8 bases from J, with 17 bases between. Germline assignment: CDR1 SGHRS and CDR2 YFSETQ. The sample consisted of memory CD4+ T cells from PBMCs. Sample subset: CD45RA-negative fraction. The V call is TRBV5-1, the J call TRBJ1-2; the D is unclear. The sequence was obtained from a man younger than 35 in good health. Some clones in this sample may be carry-over from other donors' samples. DNA of the CDR3: TGCGCCAGCAGCTGGGGTGGCCGGCAGTCGGGCTACACCTTC. The encoded protein is CASSWGGRQSGYTF.